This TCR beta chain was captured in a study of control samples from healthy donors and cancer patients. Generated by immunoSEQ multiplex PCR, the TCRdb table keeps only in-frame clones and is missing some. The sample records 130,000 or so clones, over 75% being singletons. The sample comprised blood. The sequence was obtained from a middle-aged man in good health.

In nucleotides, the CDR3 is TGTGCCAGCACGAGGAGCGGGGGCATCCAAGAGACCCAGTACTTC. Amino acids: CASTRSGGIQETQYF. This chain connects TRBV6-5 to TRBJ2-5, with 8 nucleotides matching TRBD2. V dropped 7 bases and J dropped 1; count of bases not matched to a gene: 8. Looked up from germline, CDR1 is MNHEY and CDR2 is SVGAGI. The CDR3 totals 15 residues.